Listed here are 5 T cell receptor beta chains from one sample, sequenced in a study of T-cell memory formation after mild COVID-19 (dated by TCRdb to about 2021). The library was obtained by 5' RACE. The instrument given in TCRdb is Illumina NovaSeq 6000. TCRdb applied fastp at Q25 and MiXCR to the public reads, then kept only in-frame beta chains. CDR3 protein duplicates are merged, each entry listing the most common genes and DNA. Present in this sample are about 350,000 distinct CDR3 sequences, approximately 29% of which were seen just once. About 13% of the sample lies in the top ten. The sample consisted of PBMCs or a T cell subset sorted from them (not recorded which). Receptors were obtained from an adult woman who had mild COVID-19 (a few samples of this study predate the infection). The sample titles of this study are shuffled in the database, so cell type and time point are left out; the donor was told from shared clones.

This clonotype was seen ten or more times. The chain links TRBV5-1 to TRBJ2-2; D uncertain. Germline assignment: CDR1 SGHRS and CDR2 YFSETQ. The CDR3 is 13 residues long. V was clipped by 5 bases and J by 0 bases, with 5 bases between them. As DNA, the CDR3 is TGCGCCAGCAGGCCAACGAACACCGGGGAGCTGTTTTTT. Encoded protein: CASRPTNTGELFF.

The chain is built from TRBV4-2 and TRBJ2-1; 10 bases match TRBD2. Germline trimming cut 4 bases from V and 0 bases from J; bases unmatched to any gene: 3. Germline V gene sequence: CDR1 LGHNA, CDR2 YNFKEQ. This CDR3 comprises 16 residues. CDR3: CASSREREGSYNEQFF. The CDR3 DNA reads as TGTGCCAGCAGCCGGGAGCGGGAGGGCTCCTACAATGAGCAGTTCTTC.

The table lists this clonotype with a few counts. V is TRBV6-1 and J is TRBJ1-5; 8 nucleotides align to TRBD1. V shed 6 bases and J 0 bases; nucleotides not matched to a gene: 4. The CDR3 runs 15 residues. The germline V gene has CDR1 MNHNS and CDR2 SASEGT. This CDR3 reads CASRDRATSNQPQHF. For the CDR3, the DNA is TGTGCCAGCAGGGACAGGGCCACTAGCAATCAGCCCCAGCATTTT.

The chain carries TRBV4-1 and TRBJ2-3; D unresolved. V was trimmed by 1 base and J by 0 bases, leaving 14 bases between them. The CDR3 runs to 17 residues. The germline V gene encodes CDR1 MGHRA and CDR2 YSYEKL. The CDR3 DNA follows: TGCGCCAGCAGCCAAGCGGTGGCCAGCACTAGCACAGATACGCAGTATTTT. Protein: CASSQAVASTSTDTQYF.

This clonotype was seen only a few times. V usage is TRBV5-5 and J usage is TRBJ1-5; D ambiguous. Trimming took 5 bases from V and 0 from J, leaving 9 bases between them. Germline V gene data show CDR1 as SGHKS and CDR2 as YYEKEE (reference sequence). CDR3 length: 14 amino acids. The CDR3 DNA is TGTGCCAGCAGGCGGGTGGGTAGCAATCAGCCCCAGCATTTT. It yields the protein CASRRVGSNQPQHF.